This T cell receptor (beta chain) was identified in a study of cytomegalovirus exposure and HLA in healthy donors. Primers for the PCR totalled 60 Vbeta and 13 Jbeta. Some clones are missing from TCRdb's copy, which holds only in-frame ones; the method was immunoSEQ multiplex PCR. The data contain some 80,000 clones, more than 75% of them singletons. The V end lost 0 bases, the J end lost 1 base, and 11 bases lay between the germline ends. This CDR3 has 16 residues. Germline CDR1 is MGHRA and CDR2 is YSYEKL. This chain links TRBV4-1 with TRBJ2-3; tentative D call: TRBD1 (6 bases). Material for sequencing was PBMCs. The clonotype comes from a man between 40 and 49 years old in good health and CMV-seronegative. The CDR3 sequence is CASSQDGSGGTDTQYF. As DNA, the CDR3 is TGCGCCAGCAGCCAAGATGGCTCAGGGGGCACAGATACGCAGTATTTT.